This TCR beta chain emerged from a study of blood T cell repertoires in COVID-19. Across the whole study: The United States, Italy and Spain provided the acute and convalescent COVID-19 samples. PBMCs, B-cell-depleted T cells, or T cells were the source of the cDNA or gDNA that made up the material.

Trimming left V 4 bases short and J 2 bases short, with 15 bases between. CDR3 length equals 16 residues. Germline CDR1 reads SQVTM; CDR2 reads ANQGSEA. Per the original methods: Reference gene primer amplification gave estimated nucleated cell counts. Data came from immunoSEQ multiplex PCR; TCRdb stores just in-frame clones and leaves some out. That table furnishes V, J and clone size, whereas the DNA furnished D and trimming. The table includes 410,000 or so clones, 89% detected once. The specimen was peripheral blood. This sequence originates from a woman aged 40 to 50 with COVID-19, enrolled during active disease. V is TRBV29-1 and J is TRBJ2-6; D perhaps matches TRBD2 (5 bases). CDR3 protein: CSVGRRSLPGANVLTF. The DNA of the CDR3 is TGCAGCGTTGGGCGGAGGTCCCTCCCTGGGGCCAACGTCCTGACTTTC.